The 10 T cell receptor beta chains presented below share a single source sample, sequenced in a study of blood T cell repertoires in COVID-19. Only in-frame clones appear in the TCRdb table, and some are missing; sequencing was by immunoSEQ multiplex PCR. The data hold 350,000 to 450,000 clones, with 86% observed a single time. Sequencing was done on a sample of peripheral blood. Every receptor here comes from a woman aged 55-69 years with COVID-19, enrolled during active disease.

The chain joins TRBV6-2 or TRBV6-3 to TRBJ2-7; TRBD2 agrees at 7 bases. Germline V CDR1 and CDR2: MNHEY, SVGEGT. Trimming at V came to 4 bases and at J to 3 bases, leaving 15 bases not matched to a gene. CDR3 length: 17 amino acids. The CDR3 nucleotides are TGTGCCAGCAGTTTACCCGGGGGGACCCGTCTGGGCTACGAGCAGTACTTC. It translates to CASSLPGGTRLGYEQYF.

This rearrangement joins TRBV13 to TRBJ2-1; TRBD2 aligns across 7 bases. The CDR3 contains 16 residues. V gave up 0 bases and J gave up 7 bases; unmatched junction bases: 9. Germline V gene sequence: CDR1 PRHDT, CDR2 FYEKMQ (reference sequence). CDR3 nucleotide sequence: TGTGCCAGCAGCTTAGGCGTCCGGACTAGAGGTAATGAGCAGTTCTTC. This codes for CASSLGVRTRGNEQFF.

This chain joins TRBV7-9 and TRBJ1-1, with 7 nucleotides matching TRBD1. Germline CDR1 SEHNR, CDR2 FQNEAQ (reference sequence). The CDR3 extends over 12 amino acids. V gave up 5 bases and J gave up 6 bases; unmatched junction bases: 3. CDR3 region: CASSPTGSEAFF. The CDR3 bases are TGTGCCAGCAGCCCGACAGGGTCTGAAGCTTTCTTT.

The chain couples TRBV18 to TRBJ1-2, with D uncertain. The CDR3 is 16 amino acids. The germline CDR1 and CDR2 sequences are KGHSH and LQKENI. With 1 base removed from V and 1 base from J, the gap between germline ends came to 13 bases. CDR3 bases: TGTGCCAGCTCACCACAAGACACGGATATTAACTATGGCTACACCTTC. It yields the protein CASSPQDTDINYGYTF.

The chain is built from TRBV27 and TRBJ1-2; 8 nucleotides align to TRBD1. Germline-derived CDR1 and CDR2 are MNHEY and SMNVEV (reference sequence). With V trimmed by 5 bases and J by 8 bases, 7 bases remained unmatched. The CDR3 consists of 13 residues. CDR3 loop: CASSDLQGGGYTF. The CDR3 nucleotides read TGTGCCAGCAGTGACCTACAGGGGGGAGGCTACACCTTC.

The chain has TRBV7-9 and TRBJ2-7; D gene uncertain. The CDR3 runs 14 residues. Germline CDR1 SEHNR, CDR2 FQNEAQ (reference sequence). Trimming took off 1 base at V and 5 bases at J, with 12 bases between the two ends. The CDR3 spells CASSLEYLVHEQYF. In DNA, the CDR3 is TGTGCCAGCAGCTTAGAGTACCTAGTCCACGAGCAGTACTTC. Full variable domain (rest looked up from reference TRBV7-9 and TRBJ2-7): DTGVSQNPRHKITKRGQNVTFRCDPISEHNRLYWYRQTLGQGPEFLTYFQNEAQLEKSRLLSDRFSAERPKGSFSTLEIQRTEQGDSAMYLCASSLEYLVHEQYFGPGTRLTVT.

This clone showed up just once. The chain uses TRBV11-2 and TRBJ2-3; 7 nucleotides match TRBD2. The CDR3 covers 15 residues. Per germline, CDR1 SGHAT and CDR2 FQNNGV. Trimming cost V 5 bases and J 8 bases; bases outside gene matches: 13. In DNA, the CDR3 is TGTGCCAGCAGCCCCACTAGCGCGGGAATAGGTACGCAGTATTTT. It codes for CASSPTSAGIGTQYF. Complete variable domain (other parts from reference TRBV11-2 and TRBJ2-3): EAGVAQSPRYKIIEKRQSVAFWCNPISGHATLYWYQQILGQGPKLLIQFQNNGVVDDSQLPKDRFSAERLKGVDSTLKIQPAKLEDSAVYLCASSPTSAGIGTQYFGPGTRLTVL.

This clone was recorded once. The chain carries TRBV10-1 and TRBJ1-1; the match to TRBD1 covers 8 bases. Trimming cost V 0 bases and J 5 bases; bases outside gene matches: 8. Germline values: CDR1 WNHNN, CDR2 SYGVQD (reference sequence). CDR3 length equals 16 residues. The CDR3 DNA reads TGCGCCAGCAGTGAGTCCAGGCAGGGGGCGGGAACTGAAGCTTTCTTT. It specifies CASSESRQGAGTEAFF.

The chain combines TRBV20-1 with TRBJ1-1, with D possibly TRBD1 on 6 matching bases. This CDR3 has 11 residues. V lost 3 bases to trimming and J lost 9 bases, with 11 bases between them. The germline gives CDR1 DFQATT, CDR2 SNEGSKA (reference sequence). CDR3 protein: CSARTGYKAFF. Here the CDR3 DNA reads TGCAGTGCTAGGACAGGTTACAAAGCTTTCTTT.

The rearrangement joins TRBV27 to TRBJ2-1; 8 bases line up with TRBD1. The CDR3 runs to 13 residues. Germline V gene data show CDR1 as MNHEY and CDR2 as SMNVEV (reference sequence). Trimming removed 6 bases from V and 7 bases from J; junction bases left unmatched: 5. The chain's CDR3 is CASRWTGWNEQFF. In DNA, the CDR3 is TGTGCCAGCAGATGGACAGGGTGGAATGAGCAGTTCTTC.